These 15 T cell receptor beta chains were all obtained from the same sample, sequenced in a study of cytomegalovirus exposure and HLA in healthy donors. TCRdb's table, derived via immunoSEQ multiplex PCR, lists solely in-frame clones and lacks some. Altogether fewer than 250,000 clones are present, around 80% being singletons, with the ten largest covering over 12%. Specimen: PBMCs. Receptors were obtained from a woman aged 25 to 39 in good health and CMV-seropositive.

CDR3 sequence (DNA): TGTGCCAGCAGCCCAGGTGGGACAGAAGACTACGAGCAGTACTTC. Protein: CASSPGGTEDYEQYF. The chain combines TRBV11-2 with TRBJ2-7; 7 positions match TRBD1. Germline V lookup: CDR1 SGHAT, CDR2 FQNNGV. This CDR3 spans 15 amino acids. J gave up 3 bases and V 5 bases, and 10 bases lay outside the gene matches. The entire variable domain, with the rest obtained from reference TRBV11-2 and TRBJ2-7, is as follows: EAGVAQSPRYKIIEKRQSVAFWCNPISGHATLYWYQQILGQGPKLLIQFQNNGVVDDSQLPKDRFSAERLKGVDSTLKIQPAKLEDSAVYLCASSPGGTEDYEQYFGPGTRLTVT.

The chain links TRBV27 to TRBJ1-1; D is ambiguous. Germline CDR1 is MNHEY and CDR2 is SMNVEV (reference sequence). The CDR3 extends over 14 amino acids. Deletions cut 3 bases from V and 0 bases from J, with 8 bases between. The CDR3 reads CASSFGAVNTEAFF. In nucleotides, the CDR3 is TGTGCCAGCAGTTTCGGAGCGGTGAACACTGAAGCTTTCTTT.

This rearrangement joins TRBV19 to TRBJ1-2; perhaps TRBD1 as D (5 bases). Germline-derived CDR1 and CDR2 are LNHDA and SQIVND (reference sequence). Trimming stripped 3 bases from V and 6 bases from J, with 11 bases between. This CDR3 contains 13 residues. The CDR3 sequence: CASSMTGTHGYTF. In nucleotides, the CDR3 is TGTGCCAGTAGTATGACGGGGACCCATGGCTACACCTTC.

This rearrangement joins TRBV28 to TRBJ2-1, with a possible D match to TRBD2 (5 bases). Germline lookup yields CDR1 MDHEN and CDR2 SYDVKM. V was clipped by 5 bases and J by 3 bases, with 17 bases between them. There are 16 residues in the CDR3. The CDR3, as DNA: TGTGCCAGCAGTGAACCGAGGGTCCCAATCTACAATGAGCAGTTCTTC. Its translation: CASSEPRVPIYNEQFF.

The CDR3 region has the DNA TGTGCCAGCAGCTTGCTAGGGGGCGCGAAATATGGCTACACCTTC. This encodes CASSLLGGAKYGYTF. J is TRBJ1-2 and V is TRBV5-4; 7 bases are a match to TRBD1. V lost 1 base and J lost 5; bases outside the gene matches: 8. Germline V gives CDR1 SGHNT, CDR2 YYREEE (reference sequence). The CDR3 extends over 15 amino acids.

DNA for the CDR3: TGCGCCAGCAGCTTGAGAGCGGGTAGCTCCTACGAGCAGTACTTC. It yields the protein CASSLRAGSSYEQYF. The chain links TRBV5-1 to TRBJ2-7; D is perhaps TRBD2 (6 bases). Germline V gene sequence: CDR1 SGHRS, CDR2 YFSETQ. This CDR3 spans 15 amino acids. The V and J ends lost 1 base and 0 bases respectively, with 11 bases between them. Supplemented by reference TRBV5-1 and TRBJ2-7, the full variable domain reads KAGVTQTPRYLIKTRGQQVTLSCSPISGHRSVSWYQQTPGQGLQFLFEYFSETQRNKGNFPGRFSGRQFSNSRSEMNVSTLELGDSALYLCASSLRAGSSYEQYFGPGTRLTVT.

The genes are TRBV5-1 and TRBJ1-1, with D hard to call. CDR3 length equals 16 residues. Trimming shortened V by 0 bases and J by 0 bases, and 12 bases separated the two germline ends. The V gene's germline CDR1 is SGHRS and CDR2 YFSETQ. CDR3 bases: TGCGCCAGCAGCTTGGGGCTGGGCGGGATGAACACTGAAGCTTTCTTT. This codes for CASSLGLGGMNTEAFF. Full variable domain (remainder filled in from reference TRBV5-1 and TRBJ1-1): KAGVTQTPRYLIKTRGQQVTLSCSPISGHRSVSWYQQTPGQGLQFLFEYFSETQRNKGNFPGRFSGRQFSNSRSEMNVSTLELGDSALYLCASSLGLGGMNTEAFFGQGTRLTVV.

The chain has TRBV6-6 and TRBJ1-1; D call uncertain. Germline V lookup: CDR1 MNHNY, CDR2 SVGAGI (reference sequence). The CDR3 totals 10 residues. The germline V and J ends were trimmed by 6 bases and 6 bases, with 5 bases remaining between them. CDR3 sequence (DNA): TGTGCCAGCAGAGACTCTGAAGCTTTCTTT. Translating it yields CASRDSEAFF.

V gene TRBV4-2 combines with J gene TRBJ2-7; 10 nucleotides match TRBD2. CDR1 LGHNA and CDR2 YNFKEQ come from the germline V gene. V shed 0 bases and J 3 bases; nucleotides not matched to a gene: 11. The length of the CDR3 is 18 residues. The CDR3 here is CASSQDGLAGALIYEQYF. The CDR3, as DNA: TGTGCCAGCAGCCAAGATGGGCTAGCGGGAGCTTTAATCTACGAGCAGTACTTC.

V gene TRBV13 combines with J gene TRBJ2-2; TRBD2 might be the D (6 bases). Trimming stripped 3 bases from V and 6 bases from J, with 14 bases between. Germline V gene lookup returns CDR1 PRHDT and CDR2 FYEKMQ (reference sequence). There are 15 residues in the CDR3. The CDR3 sequence: CASSLLAVGAGELFF. CDR3 nucleotides: TGTGCCAGCAGCTTGTTAGCGGTAGGAGCCGGGGAGCTGTTTTTT.

This clone was picked up a small number of times. This chain uses TRBV5-4 with TRBJ2-3; 7 bases are shared with TRBD2. Germline V gene data show CDR1 as SGHNT and CDR2 as YYREEE (reference sequence). The CDR3 is 13 amino acids. Losses at the gene ends were 2 bases for V and 5 bases for J; bases not matched to a gene: 2. CDR3 DNA: TGTGCCAGCAGCTTCCCGGGAGGAGATACGCAGTATTTT. This sequence encodes CASSFPGGDTQYF.

This rearrangement joins TRBV6-1 to TRBJ2-1, with 12 bases lining up with TRBD2. The germline gives CDR1 MNHNS, CDR2 SASEGT. This CDR3 contains 14 residues. J was trimmed by 8 bases and V by 4 bases; bases with no gene match: 3. CDR3 in DNA: TGTGCCAGCAGTGGACTAGCGGGAGCCGATGAGCAGTTCTTC. Translated, it gives CASSGLAGADEQFF.

This chain connects TRBV5-6 to TRBJ2-2, with D tentatively TRBD2 (5 bases). Trimming shortened V by 1 base and J by 4 bases, and 14 bases separated the two germline ends. The CDR3 runs 16 residues. CDR1 SGHDT and CDR2 YYEEEE come from the germline V gene. The CDR3, as DNA: TGTGCCAGCAGCTTGTACCAACTGGCGGGCACCGGGGAGCTGTTTTTT. This gives the protein CASSLYQLAGTGELFF.

V usage is TRBV27 and J usage is TRBJ2-5; D may be TRBD2 (6 bases). This CDR3 spans 16 amino acids. Germline-derived CDR1 and CDR2 are MNHEY and SMNVEV (reference sequence). Trimming cost V 5 bases and J 2 bases, with 18 bases left between them. The CDR3 is CASSPNFGGFQETQYF. In DNA form, the CDR3 reads TGTGCCAGCAGTCCTAACTTCGGAGGGTTTCAAGAGACCCAGTACTTC.

This clone was seen only once. This chain joins TRBV11-2 and TRBJ2-3; possibly TRBD1 for D (5 bases). CDR3 length equals 13 residues. Per the germline V gene, CDR1 is SGHAT and CDR2 is FQNNGV. The ends were cut back, 5 bases at V and 4 bases at J, with 10 bases in the middle. CDR3 protein: CASSQGVADTQYF. The DNA of the CDR3 is TGTGCCAGCAGCCAAGGGGTGGCAGATACGCAGTATTTT.